The 27 T cell receptor beta chains presented below share a single source sample, sequenced in a study of T cells in Graves' hyperthyroidism and ophthalmopathy (dated by TCRdb to the late 2010s). Library construction relied on multiplex PCR. The sequencer listed for this sample is Illumina HiSeq 2000. The TCR beta CDR3 regions were amplified from the RNA transcripts. The first round of RT-PCR for the TCR CDR3 was performed with the HTBI primer set and the Qiagen OneStep RT-PCR kit. The raw public reads went through TCRdb reprocessing: fastp at Q25, MiXCR clone calling, in-frame beta chains kept. Duplicate CDR3 protein sequences are folded into a single record with the most common DNA and genes. This sample lists under 700,000 distinct CDR3 sequences; 16% were detected once. In total, the top ten clones hold around a sixth of the sample. The specimen sequenced was blood. These receptors were obtained from a young woman with Graves' hyperthyroidism.

CDR3 amino acids: CSANMWFSGTVFNQPQHF. CDR3 DNA: TGCAGTGCCAATATGTGGTTTTCGGGGACAGTATTCAATCAGCCCCAGCATTTT. V gene TRBV20-1 combines with J gene TRBJ1-5; 7 positions agree with TRBD1. The J segment lost 3 bases and the V segment lost 6 bases, leaving 20 bases of the junction unmatched. The germline gives CDR1 DFQATT, CDR2 SNEGSKA (reference sequence). CDR3 length: 18 amino acids.

In its sample, this clonotype was seen a few times. The chain recombines TRBV29-1 with TRBJ2-3, with D perhaps TRBD2 (5 bases). The V gene lost 8 bases and the J gene lost 3 bases, with 15 bases spanning the gap. There are 13 residues in the CDR3. In germline, CDR1 is SQVTM, CDR2 ANQGSEA. CDR3 residues: CSTREVPTDTQYF. CDR3 coding DNA: TGCAGCACCCGGGAAGTCCCGACAGATACGCAGTATTTT.

The rearrangement uses TRBV4-1 and TRBJ2-7; D call uncertain. The CDR3 consists of 15 residues. The V end was cut by 1 base, the J end by 5 bases, with 15 bases between. The germline V gene encodes CDR1 MGHRA and CDR2 YSYEKL. The CDR3 is CASSQGPSDPHEQYF. The CDR3 DNA sequence: TGCGCCAGCAGCCAAGGACCAAGCGACCCCCACGAGCAGTACTTC.

This sequence joins TRBV20-1 and TRBJ2-2; perhaps TRBD2 as D (6 bases). The CDR3 has 16 residues. CDR1 is DFQATT and CDR2 is SNEGSKA in the germline V gene (reference sequence). The ends were cut back, 0 bases at V and 4 bases at J, with 15 bases in the middle. CDR3 DNA: TGCAGTGCTAGAGATTTGGAGGGGTTTTCCACCGGGGAGCTGTTTTTT. This gives the protein CSARDLEGFSTGELFF.

This chain links TRBV12-5 with TRBJ1-5; D is ambiguous. V was clipped by 1 base and J by 6 bases, with 7 bases between them. The CDR3 is 13 amino acids. CDR1 and CDR2 (germline): LGHNT, FRNRAP. This CDR3 reads CASGLGVGQPQHF. The DNA of the CDR3 is TGTGCTAGTGGTTTGGGGGTCGGTCAGCCCCAGCATTTT.

The chain recombines TRBV5-1 with TRBJ2-2; 7 positions match TRBD1. CDR3 length: 15 residues. Germline CDR1 SGHRS, CDR2 YFSETQ. With V trimmed by 6 bases and J by 2 bases, 7 bases remained unmatched. The CDR3 sequence: CASNSGTDNTGELFF. In nucleotides, the CDR3 is TGCGCCAGCAACTCCGGGACAGATAACACCGGGGAGCTGTTTTTT.

Many counts were recorded for this clonotype. The V gene is TRBV5-1, the J gene TRBJ1-1; no clear D. From germline, CDR1 is SGHRS and CDR2 YFSETQ. Trimming took off 4 bases at V and 1 base at J, with 11 bases between the two ends. There are 14 residues in the CDR3. CDR3 in amino acids: CASSPDVTNTEAFF. The CDR3 DNA reads as TGCGCCAGCAGCCCTGACGTAACGAACACTGAAGCTTTCTTT. Using reference TRBV5-1 and TRBJ1-1 for the parts outside the CDR3, the full variable domain is KAGVTQTPRYLIKTRGQQVTLSCSPISGHRSVSWYQQTPGQGLQFLFEYFSETQRNKGNFPGRFSGRQFSNSRSEMNVSTLELGDSALYLCASSPDVTNTEAFFGQGTRLTVV.

The rearrangement joins TRBV29-1 to TRBJ2-7, with 12 bases that match TRBD1. CDR1 is SQVTM, CDR2 ANQGSEA, per germline. V lost 6 bases, J lost 4 bases, and 4 bases stayed unmatched. This CDR3 region has 13 residues. CDR3 sequence reads: CSVGTGGAYEQYF. The CDR3 bases are TGCAGCGTGGGGACAGGGGGCGCGTACGAGCAGTACTTC.

The table lists this clonotype with a count of one. The gene calls are TRBV25-1 and TRBJ2-5, with D tentatively TRBD1 (6 bases). Trimming pared 3 bases from V and 5 bases from J, leaving 13 bases between. Germline-derived CDR1 and CDR2 are MGHDK and SYGVNS. This CDR3 spans 14 amino acids. CDR3 sequence (DNA): TGTGCCAGCAGTGACACAGGGTTCGAGGAGACCCAGTACTTC. Protein product: CASSDTGFEETQYF.

On this clonotype itself: Mismatch with germline at one junction end may stem from a read error. The chain carries TRBV12-3 or TRBV12-4 and TRBJ1-2; D is undetermined. CDR3 length equals 13 residues. CDR3 protein: CAGSFVSSYGYTF. CDR3 sequence (DNA): TGTGCCGGCAGTTTTGTGTCGAGCTATGGCTACACCTTC.

Regarding this clonotype: A read error is possible here, since a much larger clone lies one base away. The chain links TRBV6-2 or TRBV6-3 to TRBJ1-1; D is unclear. V lost 2 bases to trimming and J lost 10 bases, with 11 bases between them. In germline, CDR1 is MNHEY, CDR2 SVGEGT. The CDR3 is 12 amino acids. The CDR3 nucleotides are TGTGCCAGCAGTTACCGGTATGGTGGAGCTTTCTTT. Protein sequence: CASSYRYGGAFF.

V usage is TRBV28 and J usage is TRBJ2-1, with D tentatively TRBD2 (6 bases). This CDR3 is built from 16 residues. V lost 2 bases and J lost 3, with 14 bases in between. CDR1 and CDR2 from the germline V gene are MDHEN and SYDVKM. CDR3 protein: CASSLKWTGVYNEQFF. CDR3 nucleotide sequence: TGTGCCAGCAGTTTAAAGTGGACGGGGGTCTACAATGAGCAGTTCTTC.

This clonotype was found many times. The V call is TRBV6-1, the J call TRBJ2-6, with D possibly TRBD1 on 6 matching bases. Germline values: CDR1 MNHNS, CDR2 SASEGT. V was cut by 2 bases and J by 4 bases, with 18 bases left in between. The CDR3 runs 18 residues. The CDR3 region has the DNA TGTGCCAGCAGTGAAATGGACTGGGGGCGACGGGGGGCCAACGTCCTGACTTTC. It encodes CASSEMDWGRRGANVLTF.

The chain carries TRBV19 and TRBJ2-7; D may be TRBD1 or TRBD2 (6 bases each). The germline CDR1 and CDR2 sequences are LNHDA and SQIVND (reference sequence). V lost 6 bases and J lost 5, with 11 bases in between. This CDR3 region has 12 residues. This CDR3 reads CASRGGSHEQYF. The CDR3 nucleotides read TGTGCCAGTAGAGGGGGGTCTCACGAGCAGTACTTC. The variable domain in full, completed from reference TRBV19 and TRBJ2-7, reads DGGITQSPKYLFRKEGQNVTLSCEQNLNHDAMYWYRQDPGQGLRLIYYSQIVNDFQKGDIAEGYSVSREKKESFPLTVTSAQKNPTAFYLCASRGGSHEQYFGPGTRLTVT.

In this sample, this clonotype turned up many times. J is TRBJ2-1 and V is TRBV5-5; D assignment may be TRBD1 or TRBD2 (5 bases each). V lost 2 bases, J lost 2 bases, and 11 bases lay in between. Germline CDR1 SGHKS, CDR2 YYEKEE (reference sequence). This CDR3 contains 15 residues. In DNA, the CDR3 is TGTGCCAGCAGCTTTAGGGACGCAGCCTACAATGAGCAGTTCTTC. Translation: CASSFRDAAYNEQFF.

This clonotype was seen many times. The chain couples TRBV20-1 to TRBJ1-2; TRBD1 might be the D (6 bases). The CDR3 has 13 residues. CDR1 is DFQATT and CDR2 is SNEGSKA in the germline V gene (reference sequence). V was pared by 4 bases and J by 4 bases, with 13 bases between. The CDR3 here is CSATGHYLYGYTF. The CDR3 coding sequence is TGCAGTGCTACGGGACATTACCTCTATGGCTACACCTTC.

This clonotype was recorded many times. The chain joins TRBV5-1 to TRBJ2-2, with TRBD2 matching over 7 bases. V gave up 5 bases and J gave up 6 bases; unmatched junction bases: 10. Germline V gene data show CDR1 as SGHRS and CDR2 as YFSETQ. The CDR3 runs 15 residues. DNA for the CDR3: TGCGCCAGCAGGTCGGGAGCGGGAAGCTCCGGGGAGCTGTTTTTT. This translates into CASRSGAGSSGELFF.

This clonotype was seen only a few times. The chain recombines TRBV7-9 with TRBJ1-2, with D uncertain. The germline CDR1 and CDR2 sequences are SEHNR and FQNEAQ (reference sequence). The CDR3 has 12 amino acids. V shed 5 bases and J shed 4 bases, with 8 bases lying between them. The chain's CDR3 is CASSLRTYGYTF. CDR3 sequence (DNA): TGTGCCAGCAGCCTAAGGACCTATGGCTACACCTTC.

V usage is TRBV14 and J usage is TRBJ1-6, with 7 bases aligning to TRBD1. The germline V gene has CDR1 SGHDN and CDR2 FVKESK. The CDR3 has 15 residues. Losses at the gene ends were 3 bases for V and 7 bases for J; bases not matched to a gene: 6. The CDR3 reads CASSQNTQGNSPLHF. The CDR3 coding sequence is TGTGCCAGCAGCCAGAACACACAGGGGAATTCACCCCTCCACTTT. Using reference TRBV14 and TRBJ1-6 for the parts outside the CDR3, the full variable domain is EAGVTQFPSHSVIEKGQTVTLRCDPISGHDNLYWYRRVMGKEIKFLLHFVKESKQDESGMPNNRFLAERTGGTYSTLKVQPAELEDSGVYFCASSQNTQGNSPLHFGNGTRLTVT.

This clonotype came up a few times. This chain uses TRBV6-1 with TRBJ1-5, with TRBD1 identical over 7 bases. Trimming cost V 2 bases and J 5 bases; bases outside gene matches: 3. The germline V gene encodes CDR1 MNHNS and CDR2 SASEGT. The CDR3 loop spans 14 amino acids. The CDR3 is CASSETGVDQPQHF. CDR3 nucleotides: TGTGCCAGCAGTGAAACAGGGGTTGATCAGCCCCAGCATTTT.

This clonotype was recorded at least ten times. This chain joins TRBV27 and TRBJ1-1, with D uncertain. This CDR3 is 14 amino acids long. V shed 7 bases and J shed 6 bases, with 18 bases lying between them. Germline V gene sequence: CDR1 MNHEY, CDR2 SMNVEV (reference sequence). CDR3 coding DNA: TGTGCCAGCAACTTCTTCGAGGGCTCCGCTGAAGCTTTCTTT. Its translation: CASNFFEGSAEAFF.

V is TRBV6-1 and J is TRBJ1-3; D is unresolved. CDR1 MNHNS and CDR2 SASEGT come from the germline V gene. Deletions cut 0 bases from V and 7 bases from J, with 10 bases between. This CDR3 comprises 14 residues. CDR3 sequence reads: CASSEARIRNTIYF. The CDR3 DNA follows: TGTGCCAGCAGTGAAGCGCGTATCCGGAACACCATATATTTT.

This clonotype was recorded a few times. This chain connects TRBV7-2 to TRBJ2-5; D is unclear. Deletions cut 5 bases from V and 5 bases from J, with 15 bases between. Germline V gives CDR1 SGHTA, CDR2 FQGNSA. CDR3 size: 14 residues. The chain's CDR3 is CASSHPTGPETQYF. DNA of the CDR3: TGTGCCAGCAGCCACCCCACGGGCCCGGAGACCCAGTACTTC.

CDR3: CASSYSRATTEAFF. In DNA, the CDR3 is TGTGCCAGCAGTTACTCCAGGGCGACCACTGAAGCTTTCTTT. The chain carries TRBV6-5 and TRBJ1-1, with a weak D call TRBD1 (5 bases). In germline, CDR1 is MNHEY, CDR2 SVGAGI. The V end lost 0 bases, the J end lost 4 bases, and 9 bases lay between the germline ends. There are 14 residues in the CDR3.

This clonotype was found many times. The chain couples TRBV18 to TRBJ1-5, with 7 bases aligning to TRBD1. The germline gives CDR1 KGHSH, CDR2 LQKENI. The CDR3 has 14 amino acids. Trimming cost V 5 bases and J 5 bases; bases outside gene matches: 6. CDR3 sequence (DNA): TGTGCCAGCTCATTCGACAGGGCCGATCAGCCCCAGCATTTT. Translated: CASSFDRADQPQHF. The variable domain in full, with the rest retrieved from reference TRBV18 and TRBJ1-5, is NAGVMQNPRHLVRRRGQEARLRCSPMKGHSHVYWYRQLPEEGLKFMVYLQKENIIDESGMPKERFSAEFPKEGPSILRIQQVVRGDSAAYFCASSFDRADQPQHFGDGTRLSIL.

In this sample, this clonotype turned up many times. This chain links TRBV6-6 with TRBJ2-1, with D perhaps being TRBD1 or TRBD2 (5 bases each). This CDR3 is 15 amino acids long. Trimming cost V 2 bases and J 10 bases, with 18 bases left between them. CDR1 and CDR2 (germline): MNHNY, SVGAGI (reference sequence). This CDR3 is CASSYDRDGANEQFF. CDR3 nucleotide sequence: TGTGCCAGCAGTTACGACCGGGACGGCGCGAACGAGCAGTTCTTC.

The sample holds a few counts of this clonotype. The chain carries TRBV6-2 or TRBV6-3 and TRBJ2-3; TRBD2 matches 14 bases. V dropped 2 bases and J dropped 1; count of bases not matched to a gene: 8. The CDR3 has 19 residues. Germline CDR1 is MNHEY and CDR2 is SVGEGT. CDR3 residues: CASSYKTSGGVGGTDTQYF. CDR3 nucleotides: TGTGCCAGCAGTTACAAGACTAGCGGGGGGGTCGGTGGCACAGATACGCAGTATTTT.